These 28 T cell receptor beta chains were sequenced from one sample in a study of blood T cells in healthy people across ages (dated by TCRdb to between 2014 and 2016). The library was made by 5' RACE. The sequencing machine was an Illumina HiSeq 2500. A second PCR of about 6 to 11 cycles was performed with a sample-barcoded 5' primer and a J-beta primer mix. TCRdb reworked the public reads: Q25 trimming with fastp, MiXCR clone assembly, productive beta chains retained. Duplicate CDR3 protein sequences are folded into a single record with the most common DNA and genes. Here the sample has some 710,000 distinct CDR3 sequences; about 42% occur a single time. The ten most abundant clones make up around 18% of the sample. The sample comprised blood. Receptors were obtained from a man older than 75 in good health.

CDR3 residues: CASSQDRSSGANVLTF. CDR3 sequence (DNA): TGCGCCAGCAGCCAAGATCGTAGCTCTGGGGCCAACGTCCTGACTTTC. The chain has TRBV4-3 and TRBJ2-6, with D unresolved. The CDR3 covers 16 residues. Germline V lookup: CDR1 LGHNA, CDR2 YSLEER. Between the trimmed V and J ends, which lost 0 bases and 0 bases, there was a span of 6 bases.

CDR3 protein: CSARGFIDTRQANYGYTF. CDR3 DNA: TGCAGTGCTAGAGGGTTTATTGACACTCGTCAAGCTAACTATGGCTACACCTTC. The chain couples TRBV20-1 to TRBJ1-2; no firm D call. V was cut by 1 base and J by 0 bases, with 21 bases left in between. Germline-derived CDR1 and CDR2 are DFQATT and SNEGSKA (reference sequence). CDR3 size: 18 residues.

The chain couples TRBV12-3 or TRBV12-4 to TRBJ2-6; 11 nucleotides match TRBD2. Unmatched junction bases numbered 6, after V lost 6 bases and J lost 2 bases. The CDR3 runs to 17 residues. CDR3 DNA: TGTGCCAGCAGCCCCGGTAGCGGGAGGGCTGGGGCCAACGTCCTGACTTTC. Residues: CASSPGSGRAGANVLTF.

CDR3 nucleotides: TGTGCCAGCAGTGCAACGTATGGCTACACCTTC. Its translation is CASSATYGYTF. The chain couples TRBV12-3 or TRBV12-4 to TRBJ1-2; no clear D. V gave up 5 bases and J gave up 5 bases, with 6 bases separating them. CDR3 size: 11 residues.

V gene TRBV5-1 combines with J gene TRBJ2-7; 7 bases are a match to TRBD1. Trimming removed 2 bases from V and 4 bases from J; junction bases left unmatched: 9. The germline V gene encodes CDR1 SGHRS and CDR2 YFSETQ. The CDR3 sequence is 15 residues long. The CDR3 nucleotides are TGCGCCAGCAGCTTCCGGACAGGAAACCAATACGAGCAGTACTTC. It translates to CASSFRTGNQYEQYF.

Concerning this clonotype itself: Likely a read error: the CDR3 ends without its conserved phenylalanine or tryptophan. This chain connects TRBV29-1 to TRBJ2-3, with D possibly TRBD1 on 6 matching bases. The CDR3 sequence is 17 residues long. The germline V gene has CDR1 SQVTM and CDR2 ANQGSEA. Trimming removed 0 bases at V and 3 bases at J, with 19 bases between. The DNA for the CDR3 is TGCAGCGTTGAAGATCTGGTCAGGGGCGTTCGTACAGATACGCAGTATTTA. Translated: CSVEDLVRGVRTDTQYL.

In its sample, this clonotype was seen many times. The chain joins TRBV20-1 to TRBJ2-3; possibly TRBD1 or TRBD2 for D (6 bases each). Germline V gene lookup returns CDR1 DFQATT and CDR2 SNEGSKA (reference sequence). The CDR3 is made up of 12 amino acids. The CDR3 reads CSAGGLADTQYF. CDR3 nucleotides: TGCAGCGCCGGGGGCCTTGCAGATACGCAGTATTTT.

At least ten counts were recorded for this clonotype. The rearrangement uses TRBV20-1 and TRBJ2-1; 15 positions match TRBD2. The germline V gene has CDR1 DFQATT and CDR2 SNEGSKA (reference sequence). Unmatched junction bases numbered 0, after V lost 3 bases and J lost 3 bases. The length of the CDR3 is 15 residues. The CDR3 protein is CSARGLAGGYNEQFF. CDR3 nucleotide sequence: TGCAGTGCTAGGGGACTAGCGGGAGGCTACAATGAGCAGTTCTTC.

In this sample, this clonotype turned up a few times. V and J are TRBV7-2 and TRBJ2-2, with D possibly matching TRBD1 (6 bases). Trimming removed 5 bases from V and 6 bases from J, with 16 bases in between. The length of the CDR3 is 15 residues. Germline V CDR1 and CDR2: SGHTA, FQGNSA. CDR3: CASSHGQRGAGELFF. The CDR3 DNA is TGTGCCAGCAGCCATGGACAGCGAGGGGCCGGGGAGCTGTTTTTT.

This chain connects TRBV12-3 or TRBV12-4 to TRBJ2-5; no firm D call. The DNA matches TRBJ2-7 better at its end, which makes the J call doubtful. The CDR3 is 13 amino acids. The CDR3 bases are TGTGCCAGCAGTGTGCGTCAGGTTTACGAGCAGTACTTC. It translates to CASSVRQVYEQYF.

This clonotype showed up many times. V usage is TRBV5-1 and J usage is TRBJ2-1; 9 bases align to TRBD2. V shed 4 bases and J 6 bases; nucleotides not matched to a gene: 11. The V gene's germline CDR1 is SGHRS and CDR2 YFSETQ. The CDR3 runs 16 residues. CDR3 DNA sequence: TGCGCCAGCAGCCCCGGACTAGCGAGTACCTCCAATGAGCAGTTCTTC. This translates into CASSPGLASTSNEQFF.

This clonotype was detected ten times or more. The chain combines TRBV28 with TRBJ2-5; D may match TRBD1 or TRBD2 (6 bases each). Germline values: CDR1 MDHEN, CDR2 SYDVKM. V was trimmed by 6 bases and J by 5 bases, leaving 16 bases between them. This CDR3 is built from 14 residues. CDR3 sequence (DNA): TGTGCCAGCAGCAAGCGAGGGGGGTCGGAGACCCAGTACTTC. It specifies CASSKRGGSETQYF.

With respect to this clonotype: A much larger clone sits a single nucleotide away, making a read error possible. V and J are TRBV5-6 and TRBJ2-5, with TRBD2 identical over 14 bases. Per the germline V gene, CDR1 is SGHDT and CDR2 is YYEEEE. The CDR3 runs to 16 residues. The V gene end was trimmed by 4 bases and the J gene end by 11 bases; junction bases not matched to a gene: 13. The CDR3 spells CASSLGLAGVGNEQYF. As DNA, the CDR3 is TGTGCCAGCAGCCTGGGACTAGCGGGAGTTGGCAATGAGCAGTACTTC.

This clonotype was observed a few times. The chain recombines TRBV27 with TRBJ1-2; no reliable D call. From germline, CDR1 is MNHEY and CDR2 SMNVEV (reference sequence). V was trimmed by 6 bases and J by 3 bases, leaving 11 bases between them. The CDR3 runs 13 residues. DNA of the CDR3: TGTGCCAGCAGCCCCGGACCAGACTATGGCTACACCTTC. Its protein product is CASSPGPDYGYTF.

This rearrangement joins TRBV29-1 to TRBJ2-7; D gene uncertain. The germline gives CDR1 SQVTM, CDR2 ANQGSEA. V was clipped by 4 bases and J by 6 bases, with 16 bases between them. CDR3 length: 13 amino acids. The CDR3: CSVGLKLGVEQYF. CDR3 coding DNA: TGCAGCGTTGGTTTAAAACTGGGCGTCGAGCAGTACTTC.

The chain employs TRBV2 and TRBJ1-5; unclear D gene. The CDR3 extends over 16 amino acids. V lost 3 bases, J lost 0 bases, and 12 bases lay in between. Germline CDR1 SNHLY, CDR2 FYNNEI. In nucleotides, the CDR3 is TGTGCCAGCAGTGAGGGCTCAGAGTATAGCAATCAGCCCCAGCATTTT. Protein sequence: CASSEGSEYSNQPQHF.

Concerning this clonotype: This may come from a read error, since a much larger clone is one base off. The V and J genes are TRBV29-1 and TRBJ2-3; no clear D. Germline CDR1 is SQVTM and CDR2 is ANQGSEA. The CDR3 is 11 amino acids. The CDR3, as DNA: TGCAGCGCTGAAAGGTTGGATACGCAGTATTTT. Amino acids: CSAERLDTQYF.

This clonotype has just a few counts. The genes are TRBV4-2 and TRBJ1-6; D not resolved. V was trimmed by 0 bases and J by 10 bases, leaving 10 bases between them. From germline, CDR1 is LGHNA and CDR2 YNFKEQ. The CDR3 has 14 amino acids. The CDR3 nucleotides read TGTGCCAGCAGCCAAGATGAAGTGAACTCACCCCTCCACTTT. Its protein product is CASSQDEVNSPLHF.

Only one count was recorded for this clonotype. J is TRBJ2-3 and V is TRBV5-4, with a weak D call TRBD2 (6 bases). The CDR3 length is 16 residues. Germline-derived CDR1 and CDR2 are SGHNT and YYREEE (reference sequence). V was clipped by 4 bases and J by 2 bases, with 17 bases between them. CDR3 region: CASSRSSEVPTDTQYF. CDR3 sequence (DNA): TGTGCCAGCAGCAGATCTAGCGAGGTCCCCACAGATACGCAGTATTTT.

Points on this clonotype: Being one base from a much bigger clone, this may be a read error. J is TRBJ2-7 and V is TRBV5-1; D possibly matches TRBD1 or TRBD2 (5 bases each). V lost 4 bases, J lost 0 bases, and 11 bases lay in between. Germline CDR1 and CDR2: SGHRS and YFSETQ. The CDR3 has 14 residues. DNA of the CDR3: TGCGCCAGCAGCCCCTGGGGACCCTCCTACGAGCAGTACTTC. Protein: CASSPWGPSYEQYF.

This chain joins TRBV3-1 and TRBJ2-5, with 10 positions matching TRBD2. CDR1 LGHDT and CDR2 YNNKEL come from the germline V gene (reference sequence). The CDR3 loop spans 15 amino acids. V lost 0 bases to trimming and J lost 7 bases; unmatched junction nucleotides: 5. The CDR3 spells CASSQDPLAGVTQYF. The CDR3 DNA reads TGTGCCAGCAGCCAAGATCCCCTAGCGGGAGTGACCCAGTACTTC.

This clonotype was picked up a small number of times. A single base separates this from a much larger clone, so it may be a read error. The rearrangement links TRBV25-1 to TRBJ2-7, with a possible D match to TRBD2 (5 bases). CDR3 size: 15 residues. In germline, CDR1 is MGHDK, CDR2 SYGVNS. The V end was cut by 2 bases, the J end by 5 bases, with 16 bases between. The CDR3: CASSEVWASPHEQYF. In DNA, the CDR3 is TGTGCCAGCAGTGAAGTCTGGGCTAGCCCCCACGAGCAGTACTTC.

The genes are TRBV12-3 or TRBV12-4 and TRBJ1-2; D gene ambiguous. V lost 5 bases and J lost 10, with 11 bases in between. The CDR3 totals 11 residues. The CDR3 loop reads CASSTQVVYTF. The CDR3 DNA is TGTGCCAGCAGTACCCAAGTTGTCTACACCTTC.

Notes on this clonotype: The junction does not match germline at one end; this may be a read error. The chain's CDR3 is CASGLEANNVQFF. CDR3 in DNA: TGTGCCAGCGGGCTCGAGGCCAACAATGTGCAGTTCTTC. The chain joins TRBV25-1 to TRBJ2-1; D is undetermined. Germline CDR1 is MGHDK and CDR2 is SYGVNS. The CDR3 is 13 amino acids. The entire variable domain, with the rest obtained from reference TRBV25-1 and TRBJ2-1, is as follows: EADIYQTPRYLVIGTGKKITLECSQTMGHDKMYWYQQDPGMELHLIHYSYGVNSTEKGDLSSESTVSRIRTEHFPLTLESARPSHTSQYLCASGLEANNVQFFGPGTRLTVL.

This chain uses TRBV27 with TRBJ1-5; D is perhaps TRBD1 (5 bases). V was pared by 2 bases and J by 4 bases, with 9 bases between. Germline CDR1 is MNHEY and CDR2 is SMNVEV (reference sequence). This CDR3 is built from 14 residues. The CDR3 DNA is TGTGCCAGCAGTTTAGTGGGGCGGAATCAGCCCCAGCATTTT. It translates to CASSLVGRNQPQHF.

In its sample, this clonotype was seen many times. The V gene is TRBV7-2, the J gene TRBJ2-1, with TRBD2 identical over 10 bases. The V segment lost 1 base and the J segment 1 base; nucleotides outside the gene matches: 1. The CDR3 sequence is 16 residues long. CDR1 and CDR2 (germline): SGHTA, FQGNSA. This CDR3 reads CASSLVAGGSYNEQFF. CDR3 in DNA: TGTGCCAGCAGCTTAGTAGCGGGAGGTTCCTACAATGAGCAGTTCTTC.

The J gene is TRBJ2-5, the V gene TRBV11-2; the D gene is possibly TRBD1 (6 bases). CDR1 SGHAT and CDR2 FQNNGV come from the germline V gene. This CDR3 is 15 amino acids long. V was clipped by 5 bases and J by 5 bases, with 18 bases between them. The CDR3 DNA reads as TGTGCCAGCAGCCCGGATCAGGGGCCGAGGGAGACCCAGTACTTC. Its protein is CASSPDQGPRETQYF.

The chain has TRBV29-1 and TRBJ1-2; weak D call: TRBD1 (6 bases). Germline V gives CDR1 SQVTM, CDR2 ANQGSEA. Trimming removed 3 bases at V and 4 bases at J, with 12 bases between. This CDR3 contains 13 residues. CDR3 residues: CSVEWGALYGYTF. CDR3 DNA sequence: TGCAGCGTTGAGTGGGGGGCCCTCTATGGCTACACCTTC.